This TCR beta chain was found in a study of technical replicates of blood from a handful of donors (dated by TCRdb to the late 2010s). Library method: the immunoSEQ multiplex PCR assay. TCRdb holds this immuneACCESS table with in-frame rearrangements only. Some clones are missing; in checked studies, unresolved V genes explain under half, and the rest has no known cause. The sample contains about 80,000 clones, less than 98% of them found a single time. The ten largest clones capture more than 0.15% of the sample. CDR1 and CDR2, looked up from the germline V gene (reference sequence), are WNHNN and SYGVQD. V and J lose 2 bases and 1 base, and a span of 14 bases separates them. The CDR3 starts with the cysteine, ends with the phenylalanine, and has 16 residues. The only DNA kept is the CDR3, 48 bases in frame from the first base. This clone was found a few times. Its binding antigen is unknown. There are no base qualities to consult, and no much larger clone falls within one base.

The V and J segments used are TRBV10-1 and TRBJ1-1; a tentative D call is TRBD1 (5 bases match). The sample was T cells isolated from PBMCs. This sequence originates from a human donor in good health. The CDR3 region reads CASSEQAGPQNTEAFF. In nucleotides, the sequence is TGCGCCAGCAGTGAGCAGGCAGGGCCTCAGAACACTGAAGCTTTCTTT.